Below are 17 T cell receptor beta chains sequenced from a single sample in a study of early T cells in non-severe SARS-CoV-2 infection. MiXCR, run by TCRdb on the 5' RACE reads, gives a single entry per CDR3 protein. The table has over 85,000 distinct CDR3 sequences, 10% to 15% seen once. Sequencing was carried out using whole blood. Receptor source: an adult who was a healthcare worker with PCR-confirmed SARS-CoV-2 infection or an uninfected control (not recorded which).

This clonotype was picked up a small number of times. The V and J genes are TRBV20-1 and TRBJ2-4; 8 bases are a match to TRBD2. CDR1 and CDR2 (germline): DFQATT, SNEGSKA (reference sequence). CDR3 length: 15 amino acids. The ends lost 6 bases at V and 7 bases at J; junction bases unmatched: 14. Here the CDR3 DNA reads TGCAGTGCCCAACTTCCGGGACTAGATGCGAACATTCAGTACTTC. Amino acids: CSAQLPGLDANIQYF.

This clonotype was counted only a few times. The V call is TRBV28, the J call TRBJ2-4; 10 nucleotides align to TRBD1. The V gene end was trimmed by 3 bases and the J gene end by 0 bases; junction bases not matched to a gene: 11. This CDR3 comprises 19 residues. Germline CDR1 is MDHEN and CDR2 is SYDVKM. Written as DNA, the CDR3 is TGTGCCAGCAGTTTTATCGGACAGGGGGTTCCGGGAGCCAAAAACATTCAGTACTTC. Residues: CASSFIGQGVPGAKNIQYF.

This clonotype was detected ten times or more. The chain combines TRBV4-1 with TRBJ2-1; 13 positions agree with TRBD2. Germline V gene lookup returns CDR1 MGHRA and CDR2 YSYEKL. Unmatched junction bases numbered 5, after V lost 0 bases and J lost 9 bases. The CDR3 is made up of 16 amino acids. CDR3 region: CASSQDGLAGEGEQFF. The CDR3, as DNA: TGCGCCAGCAGCCAAGACGGACTAGCGGGAGAAGGTGAGCAGTTCTTC.

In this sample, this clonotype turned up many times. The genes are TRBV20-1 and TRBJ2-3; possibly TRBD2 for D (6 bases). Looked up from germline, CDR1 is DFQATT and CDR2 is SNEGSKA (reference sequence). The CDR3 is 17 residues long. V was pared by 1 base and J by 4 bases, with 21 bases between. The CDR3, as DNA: TGCAGTGCTAGAGGAATACCGGGACTCGCAAGTTCAGATACGCAGTATTTT. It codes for CSARGIPGLASSDTQYF.

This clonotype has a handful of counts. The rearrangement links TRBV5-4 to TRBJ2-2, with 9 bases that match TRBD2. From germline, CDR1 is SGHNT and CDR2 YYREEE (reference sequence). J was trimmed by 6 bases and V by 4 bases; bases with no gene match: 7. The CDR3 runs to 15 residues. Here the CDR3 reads CASSDSSGKAGELFF. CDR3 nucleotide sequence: TGTGCCAGCAGCGATTCTAGCGGGAAGGCCGGGGAGCTGTTTTTT.

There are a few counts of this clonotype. The CDR3 is CSVEAMDGSYEQYF. The CDR3 bases are TGCAGCGTTGAAGCAATGGACGGGTCCTACGAGCAGTACTTC. The V call is TRBV29-1, the J call TRBJ2-7; D uncertain. Trimming took 1 base from V and 1 from J, leaving 11 bases between them. The CDR3 covers 14 residues. Per germline, CDR1 SQVTM and CDR2 ANQGSEA.

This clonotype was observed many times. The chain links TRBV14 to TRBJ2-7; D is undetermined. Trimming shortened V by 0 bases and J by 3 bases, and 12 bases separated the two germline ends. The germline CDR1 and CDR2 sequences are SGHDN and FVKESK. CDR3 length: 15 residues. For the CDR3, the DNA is TGTGCCAGCAGCCAAGACGAGTTTCCTATCTACGAGCAGTACTTC. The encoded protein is CASSQDEFPIYEQYF.

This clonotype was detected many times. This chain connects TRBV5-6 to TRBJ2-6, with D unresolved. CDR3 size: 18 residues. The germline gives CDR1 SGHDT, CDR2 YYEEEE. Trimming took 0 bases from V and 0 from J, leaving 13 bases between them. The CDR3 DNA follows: TGTGCCAGCAGCTTGGTCGCTCAGGTAGCCTCTGGGGCCAACGTCCTGACTTTC. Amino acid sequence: CASSLVAQVASGANVLTF.

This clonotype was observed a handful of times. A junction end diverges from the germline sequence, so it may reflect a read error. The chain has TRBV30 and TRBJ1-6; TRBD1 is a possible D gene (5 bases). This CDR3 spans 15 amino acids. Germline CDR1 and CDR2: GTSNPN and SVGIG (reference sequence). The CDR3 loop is CAWTPGGTYNSPLHF. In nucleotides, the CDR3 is TGTGCCTGGACGCCTGGGGGGACCTACAATTCACCCCTCCACTTT.

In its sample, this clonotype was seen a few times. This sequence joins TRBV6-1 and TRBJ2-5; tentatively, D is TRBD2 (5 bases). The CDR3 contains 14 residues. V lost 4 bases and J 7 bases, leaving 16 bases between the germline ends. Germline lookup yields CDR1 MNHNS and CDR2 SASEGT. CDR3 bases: TGTGCCAGCAGTGCGGGATCTAGGCGCGGGACCCAGTACTTC. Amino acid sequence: CASSAGSRRGTQYF.

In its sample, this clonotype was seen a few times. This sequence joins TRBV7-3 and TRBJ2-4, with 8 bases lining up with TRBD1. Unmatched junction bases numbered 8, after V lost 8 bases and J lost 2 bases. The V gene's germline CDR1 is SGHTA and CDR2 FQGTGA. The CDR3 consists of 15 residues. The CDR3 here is CASSTGVGPKNIQYF. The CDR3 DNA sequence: TGTGCCAGCTCGACAGGGGTCGGACCCAAAAACATTCAGTACTTC.

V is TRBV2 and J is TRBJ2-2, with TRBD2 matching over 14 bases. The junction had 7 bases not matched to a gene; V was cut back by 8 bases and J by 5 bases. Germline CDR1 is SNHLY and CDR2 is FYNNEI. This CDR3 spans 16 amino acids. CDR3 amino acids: CASGGLAGVGTGELFF. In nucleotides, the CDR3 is TGTGCCAGCGGGGGACTAGCGGGAGTAGGGACCGGGGAGCTGTTTTTT.

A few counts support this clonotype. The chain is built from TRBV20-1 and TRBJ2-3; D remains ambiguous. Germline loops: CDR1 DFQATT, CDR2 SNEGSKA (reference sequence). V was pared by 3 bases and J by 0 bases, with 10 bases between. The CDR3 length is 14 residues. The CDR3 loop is CSASGYISTDTQYF. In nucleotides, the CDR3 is TGCAGTGCTAGCGGTTACATTAGCACAGATACGCAGTATTTT.

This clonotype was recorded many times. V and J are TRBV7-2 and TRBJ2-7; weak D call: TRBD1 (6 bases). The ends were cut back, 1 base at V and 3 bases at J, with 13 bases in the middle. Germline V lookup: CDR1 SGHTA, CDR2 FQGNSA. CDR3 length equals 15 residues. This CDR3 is CASSLGPGHYYEQYF. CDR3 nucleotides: TGTGCCAGCAGCTTAGGCCCGGGACATTACTACGAGCAGTACTTC. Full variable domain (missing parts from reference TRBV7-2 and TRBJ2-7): GAGVSQSPSNKVTEKGKDVELRCDPISGHTALYWYRQSLGQGLEFLIYFQGNSAPDKSGLPSDRFSAERTGGSVSTLTIQRTQQEDSAVYLCASSLGPGHYYEQYFGPGTRLTVT.

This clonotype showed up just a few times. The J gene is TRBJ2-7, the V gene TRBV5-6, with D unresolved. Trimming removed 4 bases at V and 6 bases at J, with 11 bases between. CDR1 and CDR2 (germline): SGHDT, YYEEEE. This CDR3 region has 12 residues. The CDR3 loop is CASSHGFAEQYF. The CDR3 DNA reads TGTGCCAGCAGCCACGGATTTGCCGAGCAGTACTTC.

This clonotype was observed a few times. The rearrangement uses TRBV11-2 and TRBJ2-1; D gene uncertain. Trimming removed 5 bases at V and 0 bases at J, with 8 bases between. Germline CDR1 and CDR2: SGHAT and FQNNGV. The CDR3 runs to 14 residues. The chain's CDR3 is CASSSFRSYNEQFF. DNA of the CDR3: TGTGCCAGCAGCAGTTTTCGCTCCTACAATGAGCAGTTCTTC.

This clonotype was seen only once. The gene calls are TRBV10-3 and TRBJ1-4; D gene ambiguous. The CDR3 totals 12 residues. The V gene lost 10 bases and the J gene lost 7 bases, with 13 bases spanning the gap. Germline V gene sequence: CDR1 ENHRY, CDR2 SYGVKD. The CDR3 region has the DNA TGTGCCACAAATGATGGACGTGAAAAACTGTTTTTT. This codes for CATNDGREKLFF.